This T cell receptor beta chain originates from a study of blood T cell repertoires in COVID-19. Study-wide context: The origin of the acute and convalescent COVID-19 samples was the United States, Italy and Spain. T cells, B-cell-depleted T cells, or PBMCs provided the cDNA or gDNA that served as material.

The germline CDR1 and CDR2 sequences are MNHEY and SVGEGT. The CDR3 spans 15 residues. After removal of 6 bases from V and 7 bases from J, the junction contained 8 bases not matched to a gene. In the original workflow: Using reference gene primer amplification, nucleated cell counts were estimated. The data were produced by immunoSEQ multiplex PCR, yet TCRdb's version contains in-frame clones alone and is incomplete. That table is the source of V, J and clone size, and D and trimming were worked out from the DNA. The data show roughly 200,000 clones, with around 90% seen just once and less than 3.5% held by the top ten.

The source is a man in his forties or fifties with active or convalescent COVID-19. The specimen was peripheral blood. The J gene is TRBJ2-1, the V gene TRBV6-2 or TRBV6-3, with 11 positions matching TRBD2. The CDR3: CASSSLAGGWNEQFF. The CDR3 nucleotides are TGTGCCAGCAGCTCCCTAGCGGGGGGTTGGAATGAGCAGTTCTTC.